This TCR beta chain was sequenced for a study of STAT5B mutations in CD4+ large granular lymphocyte leukemia. The V segment lost 4 bases and the J segment 8 bases; nucleotides outside the gene matches: 9. CDR1 and CDR2 from the germline V gene are MNHNS and SASEGT. This CDR3 contains 14 residues. Controls came from buffy coats of healthy blood donors. The method was immunoSEQ multiplex PCR; TCRdb's version includes in-frame clones alone and lacks a portion of them. The repertoire holds around 30,000 clones, with around 70% as singletons. Sequenced sample: CD4+ T cells from blood buffy coats. This chain uses TRBV6-1 with TRBJ1-1; 8 bases align to TRBD1. This clonotype was obtained from a human donor in good health. The CDR3 bases are TGTGCCAGCAGTGGAGAGGCTGGGACAGGAGAAGCTTTCTTT. Amino acids: CASSGEAGTGEAFF.